This T cell receptor (beta chain) is drawn from a study of control samples from healthy donors and cancer patients. The ends lost 4 bases at V and 2 bases at J; junction bases unmatched: 9. Germline CDR1 LGHDT, CDR2 YNNKEL (reference sequence). The CDR3 runs 17 residues. Here immunoSEQ multiplex PCR was the method, and the copy in TCRdb shows in-frame clones only, minus some. The sample shows 100,000 to 150,000 clones, around 90% of them seen only once. The clonotype comes from a man between 18 and 35 years old in good health. The chain combines TRBV3-1 (or the pseudogene TRBV3-2) with TRBJ2-3, with 10 bases lining up with TRBD2. Source material: blood. CDR3: CASSRNKAGGPTDTQYF. The CDR3 DNA sequence: TGTGCCAGCAGCCGAAATAAAGCGGGAGGGCCCACAGATACGCAGTATTTT.